The clone carrying this T cell receptor beta chain was observed a few times. What it binds is not known. Vbeta (60) and Jbeta (13) primers were used in the PCR. Assay used: immunoSEQ multiplex PCR; TCRdb lists only in-frame clones, some missing. The repertoire includes 140,000 to 150,000 clones, around four fifths of them detected once, and roughly 3.4% sits in the top ten. Germline CDR1 SGHVS, CDR2 FQNEAQ. Trimming cost V 4 bases and J 9 bases, with 16 bases left between them. CDR3 length: 13 residues. This record belongs to a study of cytomegalovirus exposure and HLA in healthy donors. Broader study findings: A later analysis associated 16,951 TCR beta sequences with HLA alleles at a 0.05 false discovery rate.

The receptor was derived from a male donor in good health and CMV-seronegative. Sequenced sample: PBMCs. J is TRBJ2-7 and V is TRBV7-8; the D is unclear. The DNA of the CDR3 is TGTGCCAGCAGCTCACCCATAGAGATCGGGCAGTACTTC. Translating gives CASSSPIEIGQYF.